This TCR beta chain was sequenced in a study of blood T cell repertoires in COVID-19. Study in general: COVID-19 samples, acute and convalescent, were from the United States, Italy and Spain. Sample material is recorded as cDNA or gDNA derived from T cells, B-cell-depleted T cells, or PBMCs.

This clone occurred a few times. Methods used by the authors: Nucleated cell counts were estimated from reference gene primer amplification. Repertoires were generated with immunoSEQ multiplex PCR, while TCRdb's copy carries only in-frame clones and drops some. V and J calls plus clone size are reproduced from that table; the DNA served to infer D and trimming. The sample has some 150,000 clones, 70% to 90% seen once; the top ten hold about 1.5%. The origin of this receptor is a woman aged 55-70 years with acute or convalescent COVID-19. Sequenced input: peripheral blood.

The CDR3 reads CASSVEVLAGPGTQYF. The CDR3 nucleotides read TGTGCCAGCAGCGTAGAGGTCCTAGCGGGTCCGGGGACCCAGTACTTC. The V gene is TRBV9, the J gene TRBJ2-5, with TRBD2 matching over 8 bases. With 0 bases clipped from V and 7 bases from J, the junction kept 11 bases outside the gene matches. CDR3 length: 16 amino acids. Germline-derived CDR1 and CDR2 are SGDLS and YYNGEE.